These T cell receptor beta chains were read from a single sample in a study of a mutant IDH1 vaccine in newly diagnosed glioma. Some clones are missing from TCRdb's copy, which holds only in-frame ones; the method was immunoSEQ multiplex PCR. The table shows about 66,000 clones, with about 86% occurring only once. Here the sequenced sample was PBMCs, taken from a glioma patient treated with radiotherapy, temozolomide or both. These TCRs come from a man aged 30 to 45 with glioma. CDR3s leave out the opening cysteine and the closing phenylalanine or tryptophan. Each record gives: clone size, D gene, V gene, J gene, CDR3 protein. A D gene is named only where the DNA matches it firmly. Some rows mark clone size as missing; the rest say once, few, many or name a class of expanded clone.

clone_size: .; d_call: .; v_call: TRBV19; j_call: TRBJ2-5; cdr3_aa: ASSSWNQETQY
clone_size: .; d_call: .; v_call: TRBV11-2; j_call: TRBJ1-2; cdr3_aa: ASSPNRGVYYGYT
clone_size: .; d_call: .; v_call: TRBV2; j_call: TRBJ1-2; cdr3_aa: ASRPGTHYGYT
clone_size: .; d_call: .; v_call: TRBV14; j_call: TRBJ2-7; cdr3_aa: ASSPRGGAYEQY
clone_size: .; d_call: .; v_call: TRBV28; j_call: TRBJ2-1; cdr3_aa: ASSSLTSPITYNEQF
clone_size: .; d_call: TRBD1; v_call: TRBV5-1; j_call: TRBJ1-1; cdr3_aa: ASSRQGTEAF
clone_size: .; d_call: .; v_call: TRBV21-1; j_call: TRBJ1-1; cdr3_aa: ASTRGQAPTEAF
clone_size: .; d_call: .; v_call: TRBV4-1; j_call: TRBJ2-1; cdr3_aa: ASSPSRNEQF
clone_size: .; d_call: TRBD1; v_call: TRBV11-2; j_call: TRBJ1-2; cdr3_aa: ASSLDQGRTGGHDYYGYT
clone_size: .; d_call: .; v_call: TRBV11-2; j_call: TRBJ1-2; cdr3_aa: ASSLGTSGGYT
clone_size: once; d_call: .; v_call: TRBV10-2; j_call: TRBJ1-4; cdr3_aa: ASSAGQYEKLF
clone_size: few; d_call: .; v_call: TRBV2; j_call: TRBJ1-5; cdr3_aa: ASSGKASRPQH
clone_size: .; d_call: .; v_call: TRBV28; j_call: TRBJ1-1; cdr3_aa: ASSRGVYTEAF
clone_size: .; d_call: TRBD1; v_call: TRBV27; j_call: TRBJ2-2; cdr3_aa: ASSFRGQGKELF
clone_size: .; d_call: TRBD1; v_call: TRBV5-1; j_call: TRBJ1-2; cdr3_aa: ASSARTGKENGYT
clone_size: .; d_call: .; v_call: TRBV21-1; j_call: TRBJ1-5; cdr3_aa: ASSKEQMSYSNQPQH
clone_size: .; d_call: TRBD1; v_call: TRBV5-4; j_call: TRBJ1-4; cdr3_aa: ASSKRGQGAPAEKLF
clone_size: .; d_call: TRBD1; v_call: TRBV5-1; j_call: TRBJ2-5; cdr3_aa: ASSFGTGGRETQY